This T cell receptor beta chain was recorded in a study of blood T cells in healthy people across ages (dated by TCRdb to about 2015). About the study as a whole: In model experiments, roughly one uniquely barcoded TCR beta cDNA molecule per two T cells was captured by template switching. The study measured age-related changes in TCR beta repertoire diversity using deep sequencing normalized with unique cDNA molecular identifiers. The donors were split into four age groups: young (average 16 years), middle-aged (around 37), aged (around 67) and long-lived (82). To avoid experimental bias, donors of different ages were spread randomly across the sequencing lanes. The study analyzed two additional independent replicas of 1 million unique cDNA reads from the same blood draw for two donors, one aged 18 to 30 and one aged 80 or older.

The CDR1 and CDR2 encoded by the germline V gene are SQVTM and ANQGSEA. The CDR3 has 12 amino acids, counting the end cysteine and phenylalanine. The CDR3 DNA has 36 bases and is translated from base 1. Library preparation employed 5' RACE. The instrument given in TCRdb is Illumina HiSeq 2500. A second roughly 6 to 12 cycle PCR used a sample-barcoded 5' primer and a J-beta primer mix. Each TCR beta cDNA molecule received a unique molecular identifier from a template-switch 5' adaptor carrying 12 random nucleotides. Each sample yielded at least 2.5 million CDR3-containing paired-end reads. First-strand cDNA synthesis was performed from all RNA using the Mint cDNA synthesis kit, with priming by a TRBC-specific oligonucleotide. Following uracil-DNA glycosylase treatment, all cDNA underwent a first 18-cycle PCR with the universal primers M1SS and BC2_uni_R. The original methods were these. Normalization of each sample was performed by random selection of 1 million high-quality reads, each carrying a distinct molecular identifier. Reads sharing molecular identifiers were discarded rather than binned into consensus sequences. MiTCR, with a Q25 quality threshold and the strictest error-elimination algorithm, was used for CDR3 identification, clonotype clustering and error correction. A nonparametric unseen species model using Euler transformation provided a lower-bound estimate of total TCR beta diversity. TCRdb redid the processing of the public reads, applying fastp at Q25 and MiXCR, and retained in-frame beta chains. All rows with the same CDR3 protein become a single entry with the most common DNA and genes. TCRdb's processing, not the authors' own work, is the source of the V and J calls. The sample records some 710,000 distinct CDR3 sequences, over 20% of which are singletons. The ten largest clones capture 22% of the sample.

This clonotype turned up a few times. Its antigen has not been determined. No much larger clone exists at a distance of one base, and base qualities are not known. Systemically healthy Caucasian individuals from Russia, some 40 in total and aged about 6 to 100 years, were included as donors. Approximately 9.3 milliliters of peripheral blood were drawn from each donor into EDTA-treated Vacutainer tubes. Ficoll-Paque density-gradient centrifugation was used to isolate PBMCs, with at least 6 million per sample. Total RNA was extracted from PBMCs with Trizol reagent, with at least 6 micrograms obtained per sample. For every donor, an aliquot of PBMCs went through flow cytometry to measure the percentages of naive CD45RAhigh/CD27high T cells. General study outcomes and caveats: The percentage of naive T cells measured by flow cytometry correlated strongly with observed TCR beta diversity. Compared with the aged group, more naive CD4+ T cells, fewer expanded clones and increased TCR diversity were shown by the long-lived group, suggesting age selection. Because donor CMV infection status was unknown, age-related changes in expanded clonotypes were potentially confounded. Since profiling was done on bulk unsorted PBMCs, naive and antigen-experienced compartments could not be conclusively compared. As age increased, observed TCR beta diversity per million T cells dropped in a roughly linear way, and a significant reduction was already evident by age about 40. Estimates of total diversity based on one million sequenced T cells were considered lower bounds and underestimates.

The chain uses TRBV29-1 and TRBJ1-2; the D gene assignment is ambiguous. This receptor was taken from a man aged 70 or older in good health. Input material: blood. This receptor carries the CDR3 CGDTQNNYGYTF. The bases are TGCGGTGACACACAGAATAACTATGGCTACACCTTC.